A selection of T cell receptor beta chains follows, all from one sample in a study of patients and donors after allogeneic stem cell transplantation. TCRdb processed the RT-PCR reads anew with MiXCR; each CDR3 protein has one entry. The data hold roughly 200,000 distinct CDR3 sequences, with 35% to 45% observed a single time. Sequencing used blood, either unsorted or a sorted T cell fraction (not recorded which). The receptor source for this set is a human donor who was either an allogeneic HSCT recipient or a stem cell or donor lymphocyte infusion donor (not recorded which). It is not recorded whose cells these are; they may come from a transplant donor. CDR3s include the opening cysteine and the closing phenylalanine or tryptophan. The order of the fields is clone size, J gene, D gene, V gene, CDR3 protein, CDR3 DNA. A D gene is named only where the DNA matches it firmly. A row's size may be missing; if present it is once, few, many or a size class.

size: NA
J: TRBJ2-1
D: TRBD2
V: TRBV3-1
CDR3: CASSQAQRGGEQFF
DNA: TGTGCCAGCAGCCAAGCGCAGCGGGGCGGTGAGCAGTTCTTC

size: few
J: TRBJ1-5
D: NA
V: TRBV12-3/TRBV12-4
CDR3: CASSSPGPQHF
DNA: TGTGCCAGCAGTTCCCCGGGGCCCCAGCATTTT

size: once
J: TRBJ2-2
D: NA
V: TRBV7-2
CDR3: CASSLYAGANTGELFF
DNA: TGTGCCAGCAGCTTATATGCGGGCGCGAACACCGGGGAGCTGTTTTTT

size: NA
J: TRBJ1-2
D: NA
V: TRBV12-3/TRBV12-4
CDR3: CASRQGFGYTF
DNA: TGTGCCAGCAGGCAGGGATTTGGCTACACCTTC

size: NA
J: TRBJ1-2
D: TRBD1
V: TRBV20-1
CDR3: CSATPTGKGGYTF
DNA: TGCAGTGCTACCCCGACAGGGAAGGGAGGCTACACCTTC

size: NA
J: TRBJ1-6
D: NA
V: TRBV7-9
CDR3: CASSLAGTSKSPLHF
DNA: TGTGCCAGCAGCTTAGCCGGGACATCTAAATCACCCCTCCACTTT

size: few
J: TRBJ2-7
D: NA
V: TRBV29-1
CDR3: CSVTTGSREQYF
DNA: TGCAGCGTTACGACAGGCTCGCGGGAGCAGTACTTC

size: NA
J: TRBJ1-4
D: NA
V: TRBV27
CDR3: CASSLWGQRNEKLFF
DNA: TGTGCCAGCAGTTTATGGGGACAACGTAATGAAAAACTGTTTTTT

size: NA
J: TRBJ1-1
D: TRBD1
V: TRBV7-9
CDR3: CASSLGPRGQLNTEAFF
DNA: TGTGCCAGCAGCTTAGGACCGCGGGGACAGTTGAACACTGAAGCTTTCTTT

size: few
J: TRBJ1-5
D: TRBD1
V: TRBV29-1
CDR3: CSVVTGIDNQPQHF
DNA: TGCAGCGTTGTGACAGGGATTGACAATCAGCCCCAGCATTTT

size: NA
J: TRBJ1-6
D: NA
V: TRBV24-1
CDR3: CATRAGRPRGNSPLHF
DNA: TGTGCCACGAGAGCCGGCAGGCCTAGAGGTAATTCACCCCTCCACTTT

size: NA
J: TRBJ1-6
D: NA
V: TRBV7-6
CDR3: CASSLDGYNSPLHF
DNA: TGTGCCAGCAGCTTAGATGGTTATAATTCACCCCTCCACTTT

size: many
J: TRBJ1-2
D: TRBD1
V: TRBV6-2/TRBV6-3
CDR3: CASSFTQDRGYGYTF
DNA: TGTGCCAGCAGCTTCACCCAAGACAGGGGCTATGGCTACACCTTC

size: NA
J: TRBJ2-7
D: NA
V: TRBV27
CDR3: CASSIARGAYEQYF
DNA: TGTGCCAGCAGTATTGCCAGGGGGGCCTACGAGCAGTACTTC

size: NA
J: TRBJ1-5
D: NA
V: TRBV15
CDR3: CATSRDQLVRQPQHF
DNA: TGTGCCACCAGCAGAGATCAATTAGTGCGGCAGCCCCAGCATTTT

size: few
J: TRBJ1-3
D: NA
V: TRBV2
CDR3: CASSPFRQVTGNTIYF
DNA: TGTGCCAGCAGTCCCTTCCGGCAGGTTACTGGAAACACCATATATTTT

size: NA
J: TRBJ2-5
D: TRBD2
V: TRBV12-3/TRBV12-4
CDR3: CASSMGLAGGLIQETQYF
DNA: TGTGCCAGCAGTATGGGACTAGCGGGGGGCCTCATTCAAGAGACCCAGTACTTC

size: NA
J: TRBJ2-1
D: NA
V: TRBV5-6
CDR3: CASSFGEASNEQFF
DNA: TGTGCCAGCAGCTTCGGGGAAGCGTCTAATGAGCAGTTCTTC

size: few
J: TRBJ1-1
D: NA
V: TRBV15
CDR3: CATSPTKNTEAFF
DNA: TGTGCCACCAGCCCTACAAAGAACACTGAAGCTTTCTTT

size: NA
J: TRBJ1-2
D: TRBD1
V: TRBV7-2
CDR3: CASSSGQRRGYTF
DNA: TGTGCCAGCAGCTCGGGACAGCGACGGGGCTACACCTTC

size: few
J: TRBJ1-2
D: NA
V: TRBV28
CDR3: CASSPRGTTDYTF
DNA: TGTGCCAGCAGTCCCCGAGGGACAACGGACTACACCTTC

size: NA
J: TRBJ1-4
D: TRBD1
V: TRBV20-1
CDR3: CSARGTGAEKLFF
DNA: TGCAGTGCTAGGGGGACAGGGGCTGAAAAACTGTTTTTT

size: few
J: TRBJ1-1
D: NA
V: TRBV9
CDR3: CASSVGPLRTLGGEAFF
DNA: TGTGCCAGCAGCGTAGGCCCTCTTAGGACACTTGGTGGAGAAGCTTTCTTT

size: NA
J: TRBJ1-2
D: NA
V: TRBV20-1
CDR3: CSARMSNYGYTF
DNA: TGCAGTGCTAGAATGTCTAACTATGGCTACACCTTC

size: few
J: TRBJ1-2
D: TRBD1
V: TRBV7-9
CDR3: CASTRPPLNRGDGYTF
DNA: TGTGCCAGCACCCGACCCCCCCTTAACAGGGGCGATGGCTACACCTTC

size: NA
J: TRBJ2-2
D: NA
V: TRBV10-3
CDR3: CAISLRDRSPGELFF
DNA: TGTGCCATCAGTCTCCGGGACCGGAGCCCCGGGGAGCTGTTTTTT

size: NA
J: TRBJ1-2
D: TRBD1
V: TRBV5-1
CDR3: CASSSPGGVGYTF
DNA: TGCGCCAGCAGCTCACCAGGGGGCGTGGGCTACACCTTC

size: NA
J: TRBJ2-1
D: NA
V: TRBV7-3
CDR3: CASSSGLADEQFF
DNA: TGTGCCAGCAGCTCCGGACTGGCGGATGAGCAGTTCTTC

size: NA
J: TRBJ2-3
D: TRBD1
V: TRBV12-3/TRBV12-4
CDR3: CASSLETGTDTQYF
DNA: TGTGCCAGCAGCCTGGAGACAGGGACAGATACGCAGTATTTT

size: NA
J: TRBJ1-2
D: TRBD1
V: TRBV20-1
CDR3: CSSQPGQGAADYGYTF
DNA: TGCAGCAGTCAGCCGGGACAGGGGGCTGCGGACTATGGCTACACCTTC

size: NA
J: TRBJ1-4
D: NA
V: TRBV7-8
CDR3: CASSLAISRAQTTNEKLFF
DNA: TGTGCCAGCAGCTTAGCAATTTCAAGGGCCCAGACGACTAATGAAAAACTGTTTTTT

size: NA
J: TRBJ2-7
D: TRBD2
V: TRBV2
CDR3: CASAFEAGGNEQYF
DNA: TGTGCCAGCGCATTCGAAGCGGGGGGCAACGAGCAGTACTTC

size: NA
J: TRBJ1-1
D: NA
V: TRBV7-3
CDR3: CASSSYGGREAFF
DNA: TGTGCCAGCAGCTCCTATGGGGGCAGGGAAGCTTTCTTT

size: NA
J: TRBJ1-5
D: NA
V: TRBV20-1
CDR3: CSARVYLGDNQPQHF
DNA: TGCAGTGCTAGAGTATATCTGGGGGACAATCAGCCCCAGCATTTT

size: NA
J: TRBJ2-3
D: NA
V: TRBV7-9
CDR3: CASSSWGPASEGTDTQYF
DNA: TGTGCCAGCAGCTCTTGGGGGCCTGCTAGCGAGGGCACAGATACGCAGTATTTT

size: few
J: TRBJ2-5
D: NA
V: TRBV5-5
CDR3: CASSWGGVGRETQYF
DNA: TGTGCCAGCAGCTGGGGTGGGGTAGGGCGAGAGACCCAGTACTTC

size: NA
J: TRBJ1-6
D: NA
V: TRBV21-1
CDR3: CASSKVGGPPLHF
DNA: TGTGCCAGCAGCAAAGTAGGGGGGCCACCCCTCCACTTT

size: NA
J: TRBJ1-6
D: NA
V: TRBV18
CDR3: CASSSERDSPLHF
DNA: TGTGCCAGCTCGTCGGAAAGGGATTCACCCCTCCACTTT

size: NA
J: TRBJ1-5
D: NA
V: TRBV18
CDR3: CASSPPVGPLHF
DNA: TGTGCCAGCTCACCACCGGTGGGGCCCCTGCATTTT

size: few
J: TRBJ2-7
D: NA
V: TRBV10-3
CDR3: CAISDPGLYEQYF
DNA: TGTGCCATCAGTGATCCTGGCCTCTACGAGCAGTACTTC

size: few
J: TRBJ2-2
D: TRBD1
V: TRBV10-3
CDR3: CAISLGTVPTGELFF
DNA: TGTGCCATTTCTTTGGGGACAGTTCCCACCGGGGAGCTGTTTTTT

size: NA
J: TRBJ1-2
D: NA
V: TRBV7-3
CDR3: CASSLRRTLTGYTF
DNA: TGTGCCAGCAGCTTACGGAGGACATTGACGGGCTACACCTTC

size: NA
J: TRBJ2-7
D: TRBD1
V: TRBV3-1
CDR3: CASSHPGTGYEQYF
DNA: TGTGCCAGCAGCCACCCCGGGACAGGGTACGAGCAGTACTTC

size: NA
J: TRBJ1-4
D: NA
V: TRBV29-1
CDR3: CSVVGTATNEKLFF
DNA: TGCAGCGTTGTGGGGACCGCAACTAATGAAAAACTGTTTTTT

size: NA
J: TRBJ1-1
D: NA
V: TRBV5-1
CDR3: CASKERGRLNTEAFF
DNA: TGCGCCAGCAAAGAGAGGGGTAGGCTCAACACTGAAGCTTTCTTT